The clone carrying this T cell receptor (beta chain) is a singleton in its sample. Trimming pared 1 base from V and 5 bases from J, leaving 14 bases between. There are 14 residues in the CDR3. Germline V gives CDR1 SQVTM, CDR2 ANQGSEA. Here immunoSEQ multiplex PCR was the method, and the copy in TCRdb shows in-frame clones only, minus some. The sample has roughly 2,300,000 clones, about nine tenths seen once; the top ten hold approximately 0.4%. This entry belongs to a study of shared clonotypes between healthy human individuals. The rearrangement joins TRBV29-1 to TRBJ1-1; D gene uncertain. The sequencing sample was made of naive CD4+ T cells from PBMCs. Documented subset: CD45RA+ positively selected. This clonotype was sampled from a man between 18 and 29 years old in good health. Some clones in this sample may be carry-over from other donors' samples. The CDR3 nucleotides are TGCAGCGTTGAAGCGGGCCGGCGGAGGACTGAAGCTTTCTTT. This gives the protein CSVEAGRRRTEAFF.